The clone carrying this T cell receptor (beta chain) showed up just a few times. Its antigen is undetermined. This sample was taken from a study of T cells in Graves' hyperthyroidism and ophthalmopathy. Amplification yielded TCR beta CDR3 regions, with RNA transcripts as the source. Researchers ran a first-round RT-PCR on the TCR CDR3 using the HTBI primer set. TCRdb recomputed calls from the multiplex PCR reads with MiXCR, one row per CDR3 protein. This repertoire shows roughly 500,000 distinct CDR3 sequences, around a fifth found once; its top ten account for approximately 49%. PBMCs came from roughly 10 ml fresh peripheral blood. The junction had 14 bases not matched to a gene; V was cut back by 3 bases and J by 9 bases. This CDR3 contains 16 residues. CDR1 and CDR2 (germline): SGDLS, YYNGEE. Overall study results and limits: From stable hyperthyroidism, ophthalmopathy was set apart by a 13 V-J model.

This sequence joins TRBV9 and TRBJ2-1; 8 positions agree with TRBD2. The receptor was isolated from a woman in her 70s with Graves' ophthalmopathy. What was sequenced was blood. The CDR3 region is CASSAGSGIGTVEQFF. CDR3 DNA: TGTGCCAGCAGCGCCGGTAGCGGGATTGGGACCGTTGAGCAGTTCTTC.